The 22 T cell receptor beta chains given below trace back to one sample, sequenced in a study of immune evolution from preneoplasia to lung adenocarcinoma. Clones were read by immunoSEQ multiplex PCR, and TCRdb kept only the in-frame ones, dropping some. The sample lists some 10,000 clones; roughly 82% were seen once. The specimen was FFPE minimally invasive lung adenocarcinoma tissue. These receptors were obtained from a person aged 65 to 79 with lung adenocarcinoma.

The V call is TRBV4-1, the J call TRBJ2-5, with a tentative D call TRBD2 (6 bases). The CDR3 contains 14 residues. V was cut by 4 bases and J by 5 bases, with 14 bases left in between. Germline V gives CDR1 MGHRA, CDR2 YSYEKL. CDR3 nucleotide sequence: TGCGCCAGCAGCCCCCGTGAGGGGAGGGAGACCCAGTACTTC. It specifies CASSPREGRETQYF.

This chain uses TRBV30 with TRBJ2-7, with 7 bases identical to TRBD1. Germline V gene lookup returns CDR1 GTSNPN and CDR2 SVGIG (reference sequence). V dropped 5 bases and J dropped 7; count of bases not matched to a gene: 8. The CDR3 extends over 12 amino acids. Written as DNA, the CDR3 is TGTGCCTGGGCCGGGACAGCATGGGAGCAGTACTTC. It codes for CAWAGTAWEQYF.

The CDR3 region has the DNA TGTGCCAGTAGTATCGTAGGGGGAGAGACCCAGTACTTC. Translation gives CASSIVGGETQYF. J is TRBJ2-5 and V is TRBV19; possible D gene TRBD1, 6 bases. Germline CDR1 and CDR2: LNHDA and SQIVND (reference sequence). V lost 3 bases and J 4 bases, leaving 9 bases between the germline ends. CDR3 size: 13 residues.

The chain is built from TRBV19 and TRBJ1-2, with D possibly being TRBD1 (6 bases). This CDR3 contains 14 residues. Germline V gene data show CDR1 as LNHDA and CDR2 as SQIVND (reference sequence). V shed 10 bases and J shed 2 bases, with 17 bases lying between them. The CDR3 nucleotides are TGTGCCACCCTGCCAGGGGCGGCGAACTATGGCTACACCTTC. Its translation: CATLPGAANYGYTF.

This clone was picked up a small number of times. The chain couples TRBV15 to TRBJ2-2; D gene ambiguous. This CDR3 has 14 amino acids. Trimming removed 0 bases at V and 4 bases at J, with 6 bases between. Germline values: CDR1 LNHNV, CDR2 YYDKDF (reference sequence). CDR3: CATSRDYLTGELFF. CDR3 nucleotides: TGTGCCACCAGCAGAGATTACCTCACCGGGGAGCTGTTTTTT.

The gene calls are TRBV28 and TRBJ2-3; a possible D gene is TRBD2 (6 bases). Trimming cost V 4 bases and J 6 bases, with 11 bases left between them. The CDR3 contains 13 residues. Per the germline V gene, CDR1 is MDHEN and CDR2 is SYDVKM. CDR3 protein: CASSSGRFDTQYF. CDR3 coding DNA: TGTGCCAGCAGTTCTGGGAGGTTCGATACGCAGTATTTT.

The gene calls are TRBV6-5 and TRBJ2-1; 7 positions match TRBD1. The CDR3 covers 15 residues. The germline gives CDR1 MNHEY, CDR2 SVGAGI. Germline trimming cut 4 bases from V and 6 bases from J; bases unmatched to any gene: 9. The CDR3 loop reads CASSSMGQTINEQFF. In DNA, the CDR3 is TGTGCCAGCAGTTCAATGGGACAGACGATCAATGAGCAGTTCTTC.

As concerns this clone: The junction departs from germline at one end; a sequencing error may be responsible. The V call is TRBV28, the J call TRBJ2-7; TRBD1 might be the D (5 bases). The CDR3 loop spans 15 amino acids. Germline CDR1 MDHEN, CDR2 SYDVKM. The CDR3: CANSYRTDGTYEQYF. DNA of the CDR3: TGTGCCAACAGTTACAGGACGGATGGTACCTACGAGCAGTACTTC.

CDR3 sequence reads: CASSLDRYTEAFF. The CDR3 region has the DNA TGCGCCAGCAGCTTGGATAGATACACTGAAGCTTTCTTT. The rearrangement links TRBV5-1 to TRBJ1-1, with D uncertain. Trimming pared 0 bases from V and 3 bases from J, leaving 6 bases between. This CDR3 has 13 residues. The germline V gene has CDR1 SGHRS and CDR2 YFSETQ.

The J gene is TRBJ2-1, the V gene TRBV18, with D perhaps matching TRBD2 (5 bases). The V end lost 2 bases, the J end lost 0 bases, and 17 bases lay between the germline ends. The CDR3 runs 18 residues. CDR1 and CDR2 from the germline V gene are KGHSH and LQKENI. CDR3 region: CASSPRPIGMRSYNEQFF. In nucleotides, the CDR3 is TGTGCCAGCTCACCAAGGCCGATCGGGATGCGCTCCTACAATGAGCAGTTCTTC.

The V and J genes are TRBV6-6 and TRBJ2-2; 7 bases agree with TRBD1. The length of the CDR3 is 16 residues. Germline V gene lookup returns CDR1 MNHNY and CDR2 SVGAGI (reference sequence). V dropped 0 bases and J dropped 1; count of bases not matched to a gene: 2. This CDR3 is CASSYSRQGNTGELFF. The CDR3 bases are TGTGCCAGCAGTTACTCGAGACAGGGGAACACCGGGGAGCTGTTTTTT.

The chain couples TRBV14 to TRBJ2-2; D call uncertain. Between the trimmed V and J ends, which lost 5 bases and 6 bases, there was a span of 10 bases. Germline V CDR1 and CDR2: SGHDN, FVKESK. The CDR3 contains 13 residues. CDR3 DNA sequence: TGTGCCAGCAGCTATTATCAGTCCGGGGAGCTGTTTTTT. This codes for CASSYYQSGELFF. The full variable domain, in which reference TRBV14 and TRBJ2-2 provide the parts outside the CDR3, is EAGVTQFPSHSVIEKGQTVTLRCDPISGHDNLYWYRRVMGKEIKFLLHFVKESKQDESGMPNNRFLAERTGGTYSTLKVQPAELEDSGVYFCASSYYQSGELFFGEGSRLTVL.

The J gene is TRBJ2-7, the V gene TRBV7-2; 14 nucleotides line up with TRBD2. Germline loops: CDR1 SGHTA, CDR2 FQGNSA. With 1 base clipped from V and 3 bases from J, the junction kept 2 bases outside the gene matches. The CDR3 sequence is 16 residues long. CDR3 DNA sequence: TGTGCCAGCAGCTTAGGACTAGCGGGAGGGTTCTACGAGCAGTACTTC. It encodes CASSLGLAGGFYEQYF. Combining the CDR3 with reference TRBV7-2 and TRBJ2-7 gives the whole variable domain GAGVSQSPSNKVTEKGKDVELRCDPISGHTALYWYRQSLGQGLEFLIYFQGNSAPDKSGLPSDRFSAERTGGSVSTLTIQRTQQEDSAVYLCASSLGLAGGFYEQYFGPGTRLTVT.

As for this clone: At one of its ends the junction is not consistent with the germline gene, which may arise from a read error. In DNA form, the CDR3 reads TGTGCTAGCAGCCCACGACAGGGTGGCGAGCAGTTCTTC. It codes for CASSPRQGGEQFF. The chain recombines TRBV7-7 with TRBJ2-1; the match to TRBD1 covers 7 bases. CDR1 and CDR2 (germline): SSHAT, FNYEAQ (reference sequence). The CDR3 is 13 amino acids.

This chain links TRBV28 with TRBJ1-3; D possibly corresponds to TRBD1 (6 bases). The germline V gene has CDR1 MDHEN and CDR2 SYDVKM. Between the trimmed V and J ends, which lost 7 bases and 2 bases, there was a span of 12 bases. The CDR3 is 14 amino acids. The CDR3 is CASTNGQTGNTIYF. DNA of the CDR3: TGTGCCAGCACCAATGGACAGACTGGAAACACCATATATTTT.

The chain recombines TRBV5-1 with TRBJ2-1, with D unresolved. The CDR3 loop spans 16 amino acids. The germline V gene encodes CDR1 SGHRS and CDR2 YFSETQ. V lost 0 bases and J lost 4, with 14 bases in between. CDR3 coding DNA: TGCGCCAGCAGCTTGGAAGGATTAAAAACTTACAATGAGCAGTTCTTC. Translation: CASSLEGLKTYNEQFF. The variable domain in full, with the rest retrieved from reference TRBV5-1 and TRBJ2-1, is KAGVTQTPRYLIKTRGQQVTLSCSPISGHRSVSWYQQTPGQGLQFLFEYFSETQRNKGNFPGRFSGRQFSNSRSEMNVSTLELGDSALYLCASSLEGLKTYNEQFFGPGTRLTVL.

The chain recombines TRBV28 with TRBJ1-5; D is unclear. Trimming shortened V by 6 bases and J by 0 bases, and 3 bases separated the two germline ends. The CDR3 contains 12 residues. CDR1 MDHEN and CDR2 SYDVKM come from the germline V gene. CDR3 nucleotide sequence: TGTGCCAGCAGCTATAGCAATCAGCCCCAGCATTTT. Translating gives CASSYSNQPQHF.

The rearrangement links TRBV28 to TRBJ1-5; 7 nucleotides align to TRBD1. CDR1 and CDR2 from the germline V gene are MDHEN and SYDVKM. The trim removed 5 bases at V and 6 bases at J, leaving 7 bases unmatched. This CDR3 has 14 amino acids. The CDR3 DNA follows: TGTGCCAGCAGTGACAGGGAGTATGCTCAGCCCCAGCATTTT. Translation gives CASSDREYAQPQHF.

The chain has TRBV19 and TRBJ2-7, with 7 bases aligning to TRBD1. There are 14 residues in the CDR3. V was pared by 3 bases and J by 5 bases, with 7 bases of the junction left unmatched. Germline assignment: CDR1 LNHDA and CDR2 SQIVND (reference sequence). The CDR3 sequence: CASSIYRGVDEQYF. The CDR3 DNA follows: TGTGCCAGTAGTATTTACAGGGGTGTCGACGAGCAGTACTTC.

V gene TRBV27 combines with J gene TRBJ2-7; 9 nucleotides line up with TRBD2. Unmatched junction bases numbered 17, after V lost 2 bases and J lost 9 bases. The CDR3 runs to 17 residues. The germline V gene encodes CDR1 MNHEY and CDR2 SMNVEV (reference sequence). The CDR3 DNA is TGTGCCAGCAGTTTAGAAGCCCTGACTAGCGGTCCTACGATGCAGTACTTC. This translates into CASSLEALTSGPTMQYF.

This rearrangement joins TRBV14 to TRBJ1-6; D is perhaps TRBD1 (5 bases). CDR3 length equals 15 residues. The germline V and J ends were trimmed by 0 bases and 9 bases, with 12 bases remaining between them. Per germline, CDR1 SGHDN and CDR2 FVKESK. The CDR3 loop reads CASSQEFGGGSPLHF. CDR3 bases: TGTGCCAGCAGCCAAGAATTTGGGGGTGGTTCACCCCTCCACTTT.

The V gene is TRBV14, the J gene TRBJ2-1; 8 bases are a match to TRBD1. There are 15 residues in the CDR3. V was pared by 3 bases and J by 7 bases, with 8 bases of the junction left unmatched. Germline CDR1 SGHDN, CDR2 FVKESK. This CDR3 reads CASSQPGGRTNEQFF. The CDR3 nucleotides are TGTGCCAGCAGCCAGCCAGGGGGCAGGACTAATGAGCAGTTCTTC.